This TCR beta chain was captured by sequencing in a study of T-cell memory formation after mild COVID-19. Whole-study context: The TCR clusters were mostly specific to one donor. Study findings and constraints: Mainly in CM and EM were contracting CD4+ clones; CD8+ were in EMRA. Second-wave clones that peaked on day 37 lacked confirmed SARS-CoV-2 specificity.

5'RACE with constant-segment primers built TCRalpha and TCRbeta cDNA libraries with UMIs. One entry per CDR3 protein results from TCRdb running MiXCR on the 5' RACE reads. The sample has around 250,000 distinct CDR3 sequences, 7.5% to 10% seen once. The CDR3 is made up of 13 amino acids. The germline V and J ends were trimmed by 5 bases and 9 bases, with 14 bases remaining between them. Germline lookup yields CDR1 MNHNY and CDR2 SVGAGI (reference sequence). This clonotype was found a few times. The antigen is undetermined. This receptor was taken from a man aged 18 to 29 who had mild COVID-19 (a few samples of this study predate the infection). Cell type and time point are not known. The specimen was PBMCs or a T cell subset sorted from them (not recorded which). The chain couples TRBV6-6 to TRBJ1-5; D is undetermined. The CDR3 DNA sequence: TGTGCCAGCAGTCCGCCCATCCGAGGGCCCCAGCATTTT. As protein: CASSPPIRGPQHF.